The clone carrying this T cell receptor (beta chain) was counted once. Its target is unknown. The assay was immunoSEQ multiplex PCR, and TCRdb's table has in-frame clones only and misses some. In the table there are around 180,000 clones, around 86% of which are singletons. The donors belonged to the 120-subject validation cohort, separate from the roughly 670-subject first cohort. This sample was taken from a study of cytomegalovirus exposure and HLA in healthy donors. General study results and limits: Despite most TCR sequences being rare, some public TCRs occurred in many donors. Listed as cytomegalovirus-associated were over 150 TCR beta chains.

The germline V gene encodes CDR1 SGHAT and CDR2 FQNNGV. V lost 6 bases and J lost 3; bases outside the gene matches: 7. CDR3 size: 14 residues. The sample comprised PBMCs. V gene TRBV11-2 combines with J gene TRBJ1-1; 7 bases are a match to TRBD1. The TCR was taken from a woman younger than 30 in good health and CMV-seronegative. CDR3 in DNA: TGTGCCAGCAGACTCGACAGGGTTGACACTGAAGCTTTCTTT. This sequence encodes CASRLDRVDTEAFF. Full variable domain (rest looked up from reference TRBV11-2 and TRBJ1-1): EAGVAQSPRYKIIEKRQSVAFWCNPISGHATLYWYQQILGQGPKLLIQFQNNGVVDDSQLPKDRFSAERLKGVDSTLKIQPAKLEDSAVYLCASRLDRVDTEAFFGQGTRLTVV.